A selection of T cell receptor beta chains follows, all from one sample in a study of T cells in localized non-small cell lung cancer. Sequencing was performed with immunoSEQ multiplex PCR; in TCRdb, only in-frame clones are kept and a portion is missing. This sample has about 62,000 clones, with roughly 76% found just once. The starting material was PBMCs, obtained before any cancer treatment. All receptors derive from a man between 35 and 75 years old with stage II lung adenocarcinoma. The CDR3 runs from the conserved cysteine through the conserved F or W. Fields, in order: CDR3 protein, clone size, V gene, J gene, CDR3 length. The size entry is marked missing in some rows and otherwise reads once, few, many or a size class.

CASSSYTGATEAFF	NA	TRBV7-6	TRBJ1-1	14
CASTAAGDSNQPQHF	NA	TRBV6-4	TRBJ1-5	15
CASSPGQGTDTQYF	NA	TRBV5-1	TRBJ2-3	14
CSARGEAFF	NA	TRBV20-1	TRBJ1-1	9
CAWSPPLSGANVLTF	NA	TRBV30	TRBJ2-6	15
CASTPGDGDTEAFF	few	TRBV5-1	TRBJ1-1	14
CASRGGQGSYEQYF	few	TRBV6-1	TRBJ2-7	14
CASSPSTNYNTEAFF	NA	TRBV18	TRBJ1-1	15
CATKRDDYGYTF	NA	TRBV10-2	TRBJ1-2	12
CASSLRTGEYSGYTF	NA	TRBV18	TRBJ1-2	15
CASSLRLAAYNEQFF	few	TRBV7-9	TRBJ2-1	15